These 25 T cell receptor beta chains were sequenced from one sample in a study of cytomegalovirus exposure and HLA in healthy donors. PCR was performed using 60 Vbeta and 13 Jbeta primers. Generated by immunoSEQ multiplex PCR, the TCRdb table keeps only in-frame clones and is missing some. There are about 200,000 clones in the sample, with roughly 1.2% held by the top ten. Sequenced: PBMCs. These TCRs come from a girl aged 2-10 years in good health and CMV-seropositive.

The J gene is TRBJ1-4, the V gene TRBV6-5; 7 positions match TRBD1. With V trimmed by 6 bases and J by 2 bases, 6 bases remained unmatched. Germline CDR1 is MNHEY and CDR2 is SVGAGI. The CDR3 has 15 amino acids. The CDR3, as DNA: TGTGCCAGCAGCCCTTGGGACAGTACTAATGAAAAACTGTTTTTT. Its translation is CASSPWDSTNEKLFF.

This rearrangement joins TRBV7-9 to TRBJ2-3; 15 bases map to TRBD2. V shed 4 bases and J 1 base; nucleotides not matched to a gene: 6. Looked up from germline, CDR1 is SEHNR and CDR2 is FQNEAQ (reference sequence). This CDR3 has 18 residues. The CDR3 region has the DNA TGTGCCAGCAGCTACAGGACTAGCGGGAGGGCCGGCACAGATACGCAGTATTTT. Translating gives CASSYRTSGRAGTDTQYF. The complete variable domain, with remaining parts taken from reference TRBV7-9 and TRBJ2-3, reads DTGVSQNPRHKITKRGQNVTFRCDPISEHNRLYWYRQTLGQGPEFLTYFQNEAQLEKSRLLSDRFSAERPKGSFSTLEIQRTEQGDSAMYLCASSYRTSGRAGTDTQYFGPGTRLTVL.

V is TRBV28 and J is TRBJ1-1; a weak D match, TRBD1 (6 bases). Germline V lookup: CDR1 MDHEN, CDR2 SYDVKM. Trimming left V 6 bases short and J 5 bases short, with 19 bases between. The CDR3 sequence is 15 residues long. The CDR3 coding sequence is TGTGCCAGCAGCACAAGTCTCGTAGGGGGTACTGAAGCTTTCTTT. Translation: CASSTSLVGGTEAFF.

The chain carries TRBV2 and TRBJ1-4; maybe TRBD1 (6 bases). The germline V gene has CDR1 SNHLY and CDR2 FYNNEI. The CDR3 is 16 residues long. V lost 5 bases, J lost 6 bases, and 19 bases lay in between. The CDR3 loop reads CASSTPHRAEDEKLFF. As DNA, the CDR3 is TGTGCCAGCAGTACTCCCCACAGGGCGGAAGATGAAAAACTGTTTTTT. The whole variable domain, remainder taken from reference TRBV2 and TRBJ1-4, is EPEVTQTPSHQVTQMGQEVILRCVPISNHLYFYWYRQILGQKVEFLVSFYNNEISEKSEIFDDQFSVERPDGSNFTLKIRSTKLEDSAMYFCASSTPHRAEDEKLFFGSGTQLSVL.

About this clone: At the DNA level, this CDR3 is encoded by other sequences in the same sample as well. The V and J genes are TRBV11-2 and TRBJ1-1; 7 bases fit TRBD1. The ends lost 1 base at V and 4 bases at J; junction bases unmatched: 0. The CDR3 sequence is 13 residues long. Germline V lookup: CDR1 SGHAT, CDR2 FQNNGV. The CDR3 spells CASSLGTGTEAFF. As DNA, the CDR3 is TGTGCCAGCAGCTTAGGGACAGGCACTGAAGCTTTCTTT.

The chain links TRBV4-2 to TRBJ2-1; possibly TRBD2 for D (5 bases). The V gene lost 4 bases and the J gene lost 4 bases, with 8 bases spanning the gap. CDR3 size: 13 residues. CDR1 is LGHNA and CDR2 is YNFKEQ in the germline V gene. The DNA of the CDR3 is TGTGCCAGCAGCCCAACTAGGTACAATGAGCAGTTCTTC. As protein: CASSPTRYNEQFF.

This chain uses TRBV5-5 with TRBJ1-5; tentatively, D is TRBD1 (5 bases). Germline-derived CDR1 and CDR2 are SGHKS and YYEKEE (reference sequence). The V end lost 4 bases, the J end lost 6 bases, and 14 bases lay between the germline ends. This CDR3 region has 14 residues. DNA for the CDR3: TGTGCCAGCAGCGCCGCCCCGGGGGGTCAGCCCCAGCATTTT. Translation: CASSAAPGGQPQHF.

V and J are TRBV7-8 and TRBJ2-3, with D maybe TRBD2 (6 bases). The germline V and J ends were trimmed by 3 bases and 6 bases, with 10 bases remaining between them. Per germline, CDR1 SGHVS and CDR2 FQNEAQ. The CDR3 is 13 amino acids. This chain's CDR3 is CASSLSGGDTQYF. CDR3 nucleotides: TGTGCCAGCAGCTTGAGTGGGGGGGATACGCAGTATTTT.

This chain uses TRBV29-1 with TRBJ2-5; D possibly corresponds to TRBD2 (6 bases). The J call is doubtful: the DNA matches TRBJ2-7 better. Germline V gene sequence: CDR1 SQVTM, CDR2 ANQGSEA. This CDR3 contains 14 residues. CDR3 residues: CSARTRGGGNEQYF. In DNA, the CDR3 is TGCAGCGCACGGACGCGGGGTGGAGGGAACGAGCAGTACTTC.

J is TRBJ1-3 and V is TRBV19; 7 bases agree with TRBD1. J was trimmed by 3 bases and V by 5 bases; bases with no gene match: 7. CDR1 is LNHDA and CDR2 is SQIVND in the germline V gene (reference sequence). This CDR3 comprises 15 residues. The CDR3 nucleotides are TGTGCCAGTAGTTCCCGACAGGGACGTGGAAACACCATATATTTT. It is translated as CASSSRQGRGNTIYF. Full variable domain (outside the CDR3, taken from reference TRBV19 and TRBJ1-3): DGGITQSPKYLFRKEGQNVTLSCEQNLNHDAMYWYRQDPGQGLRLIYYSQIVNDFQKGDIAEGYSVSREKKESFPLTVTSAQKNPTAFYLCASSSRQGRGNTIYFGEGSWLTVV.

The CDR3 here is CASSESQGSILGAFF. CDR3 sequence (DNA): TGCGCCAGCAGTGAGTCGCAGGGCTCAATTCTAGGAGCTTTCTTT. The chain links TRBV10-2 to TRBJ1-1, with a weak D call TRBD1 (5 bases). CDR3 size: 15 residues. The ends were cut back, 0 bases at V and 10 bases at J, with 18 bases in the middle. Germline CDR1 WSHSY, CDR2 SAAADI.

The chain combines TRBV7-2 with TRBJ1-1, with 7 bases identical to TRBD1. V shed 6 bases, J shed 0 bases, and the junction held 4 bases outside the gene matches. CDR3 length: 14 residues. Germline V gives CDR1 SGHTA, CDR2 FQGNSA. The CDR3 DNA follows: TGTGCCAGCAGGAGGGGACAGTTGAACACTGAAGCTTTCTTT. Protein product: CASRRGQLNTEAFF.

J is TRBJ1-4 and V is TRBV2; possible D gene TRBD1, 6 bases. With 6 bases removed from V and 0 bases from J, the gap between germline ends came to 14 bases. Germline V lookup: CDR1 SNHLY, CDR2 FYNNEI. The CDR3 has 16 residues. The CDR3 loop is CASSRKGVTTNEKLFF. The CDR3 nucleotides are TGTGCCAGCAGCAGGAAGGGGGTGACAACTAATGAAAAACTGTTTTTT.

The gene calls are TRBV6-1 and TRBJ1-2; D uncertain. The ends were cut back, 2 bases at V and 2 bases at J, with 9 bases in the middle. Germline assignment: CDR1 MNHNS and CDR2 SASEGT. CDR3 length: 14 residues. The chain's CDR3 is CASSERGFNYGYTF. In nucleotides, the CDR3 is TGTGCCAGCAGTGAACGGGGATTCAACTATGGCTACACCTTC.

The genes are TRBV5-1 and TRBJ2-1; D is perhaps TRBD1 (6 bases). The V end lost 4 bases, the J end lost 2 bases, and 13 bases lay between the germline ends. The germline V gene encodes CDR1 SGHRS and CDR2 YFSETQ. This CDR3 spans 15 amino acids. The chain's CDR3 is CASSPGTLPYNEQFF. As DNA, the CDR3 is TGCGCCAGCAGCCCCGGGACACTTCCCTACAATGAGCAGTTCTTC.

The chain links TRBV27 to TRBJ1-5, with D tentatively TRBD1 (5 bases). Germline V gene sequence: CDR1 MNHEY, CDR2 SMNVEV (reference sequence). V lost 5 bases and J 6 bases, leaving 14 bases between the germline ends. The CDR3 is 14 residues long. CDR3 residues: CASSASGFGQPQHF. The CDR3 bases are TGTGCCAGCAGTGCCTCAGGGTTTGGTCAGCCCCAGCATTTT.

The chain has TRBV18 and TRBJ2-3; unclear D gene. V lost 5 bases, J lost 4 bases, and 16 bases lay in between. The CDR3 runs 15 residues. Germline assignment: CDR1 KGHSH and CDR2 LQKENI. The CDR3 sequence is CASSIIAKSADTQYF. Written as DNA, the CDR3 is TGTGCCAGCTCAATAATAGCAAAATCCGCAGATACGCAGTATTTT.

V and J are TRBV6-1 and TRBJ2-5, with 7 bases fitting TRBD2. CDR3 length equals 13 residues. The germline CDR1 and CDR2 sequences are MNHNS and SASEGT. The V gene end was trimmed by 7 bases and the J gene end by 3 bases; junction bases not matched to a gene: 5. Written as DNA, the CDR3 is TGTGCCAGCAAAGCTAGCGGAAAAGAGACCCAGTACTTC. Its translation is CASKASGKETQYF.

The chain couples TRBV28 to TRBJ2-2; no definite D call. CDR3 length: 13 residues. Germline V gene data show CDR1 as MDHEN and CDR2 as SYDVKM. Trimming left V 7 bases short and J 4 bases short, with 10 bases between. The CDR3 spells CASISVSTGELFF. In DNA form, the CDR3 reads TGTGCCAGCATTTCCGTTTCCACCGGGGAGCTGTTTTTT.

The genes are TRBV5-1 and TRBJ2-2; no reliable D call. Germline CDR1 and CDR2: SGHRS and YFSETQ. V lost 9 bases to trimming and J lost 3 bases, with 3 bases between them. The CDR3 is made up of 10 amino acids. CDR3 protein: CAKHTGELFF. CDR3 coding DNA: TGCGCCAAGCACACCGGGGAGCTGTTTTTT.

The rearrangement links TRBV10-1 to TRBJ1-4, with a possible D match to TRBD1 (6 bases). V shed 10 bases and J shed 6 bases, with 12 bases lying between them. Per the germline V gene, CDR1 is WNHNN and CDR2 is SYGVQD (reference sequence). The CDR3 runs to 12 residues. The CDR3 protein is CATRGVDEKLFF. The CDR3 DNA reads as TGCGCCACCAGGGGAGTTGATGAAAAACTGTTTTTT.

The chain carries TRBV12-2 and TRBJ2-1; TRBD2, the D gene given by the table, was not confirmed from the DNA. TRBV12-2 is shown as a pseudogene. The CDR3 extends over 15 amino acids. Here the CDR3 DNA reads TGTGCAAGTCGCTTCCTGTCTAGATCTTACAATGAGCAGTTCTTC. Protein sequence: CASRFLSRSYNEQFF.

The CDR3: CASSPDQRLYNEQFF. The CDR3, as DNA: TGTGCCAGCAGCCCCGACCAAAGACTTTACAATGAGCAGTTCTTC. The V call is TRBV28, the J call TRBJ2-1; D ambiguous. The CDR3 has 15 amino acids. With 6 bases removed from V and 4 bases from J, the gap between germline ends came to 16 bases. Looked up from germline, CDR1 is MDHEN and CDR2 is SYDVKM.

V gene TRBV19 combines with J gene TRBJ1-1; D possibly corresponds to TRBD1 (5 bases). V lost 7 bases and J 0 bases, leaving 15 bases between the germline ends. CDR1 and CDR2 from the germline V gene are LNHDA and SQIVND (reference sequence). The CDR3 spans 15 residues. The CDR3 here is CASKVGGTLNTEAFF. DNA of the CDR3: TGTGCCAGTAAAGTGGGGGGGACTTTGAACACTGAAGCTTTCTTT.

The chain has TRBV27 and TRBJ1-2; D remains unclear. V gave up 2 bases and J gave up 8 bases, with 15 bases separating them. This CDR3 has 14 amino acids. The germline gives CDR1 MNHEY, CDR2 SMNVEV (reference sequence). CDR3 DNA sequence: TGTGCCAGCAGTTTAAAGCCCCCCGACGGGGGCTACACCTTC. Translating it yields CASSLKPPDGGYTF.